This T cell receptor (beta chain) was recorded in a study of CD8+ T cells in alopecia areata listed by TCRdb under 2018. At the level of the whole study: The treated patients, all with moderate-to-severe alopecia areata, were enrolled in an open-label pilot trial of oral tofacitinib given at 5 to 10 mg twice daily. Amplification of TCRbeta CDR3 regions was done by immunoSEQ multiplex PCR using 35 Vbeta forward primers and 13 Jbeta reverse primers. Scalp tissue and sorted CD4+ and CD8+ peripheral blood T cells from patchy and totalis/universalis alopecia areata patients and from healthy controls were covered by human TCRbeta sequencing. To study T cell clonal expansion in alopecia areata, the researchers applied high-throughput TCRbeta sequencing to both the C3H/HeJ mouse model and human patients. Patients received tofacitinib for 6 to 18 months and were then followed off drug for 6 months to check for delayed response and recurrence. Scalp clonality was compared across normal scalp (n=4), patchy alopecia areata scalp (n=8), and alopecia totalis/universalis scalp (n=8). The RNA source kit depended on sample type: the PAXgene miRNA kit for fixed scalp, the miRNeasy kit for PBMCs, and the RNeasy kit for mouse skin. Biopsies were taken from tofacitinib-treated patients at baseline and at 4 and 24 weeks of treatment, and a later scalp biopsy was taken in several of the tofacitinib-treated patients.

To prepare the library, the immunoSEQ multiplex PCR assay was applied. For TCR sequencing, RNA was extracted from every sample and reverse transcribed into cDNA to serve as template. SuperScript III was used for first-strand cDNA synthesis, primed with a 2:1 mix of oligo-dT and random hexamers. A synthetic immune receptor repertoire was used to assess amplification bias, and residual bias was removed computationally. On the authors' methods: Raw reads were preprocessed to remove errors, and CDR3 was defined according to IMGT conventions as the region from the conserved cysteine to phenylalanine. Clonality was computed by normalizing Shannon entropy by log2 of the number of productive unique TCRs and subtracting the result from 1. Scalp TCRbeta sequences were cross-referenced with sorted blood CD4 and CD8 repertoires so that the CD4 or CD8 identity of scalp clones could be inferred. TCRdb re-hosts the immuneACCESS table, in-frame sequences only. Its copies lack some clones; in the studies checked, an unresolved V gene accounts for under half of them, and the cause for the rest is not known. V and J calls and clone size follow that table, whereas D and trimming were derived from the DNA. This sample lists about 69,000 clones; approximately 60% were detected once. Around a sixth of the sample goes to the ten largest clones.

Findings and caveats that apply to the study as a whole: TCR sequences shared between patients were less clear than in mice, possibly partly because of HLA diversity in the patient population. Lesional scalp, especially in alopecia totalis/universalis, showed higher clonality and more expanded CD8+ clones than normal scalp, suggesting antigenic drive. Unlike mouse skin, which is dominated by gammadelta T cells, normal human skin has resident alphabeta T cells that are also sequenced, and this complicates analysis of the scalp TCR repertoire.

The time point tag for this specimen amounts to: baseline before oral tofacitinib. Lesional scalp punch biopsies and peripheral blood were obtained from alopecia areata patients. PBMCs were separated by density centrifugation and stained for CD3, CD4 and CD8, after which CD4+ and CD8+ T cells were sorted on a FACSAria. As concerns this clone: The specificity of this receptor is unknown. No base quality information exists; no much larger clone differs at one position.

V lost 5 bases and J lost 5 bases, and the count of bases not matched to a germline gene is 9. Via the germline V gene, CDR1 is MGHRA and CDR2 YSYEKL. Taken from cysteine to phenylalanine, the CDR3 has 15 residues. Only CDR3 DNA is held: 45 bases, read in frame from base 1. The receptor was isolated from a human donor with alopecia areata. The chain is assembled from TRBV4-1 and TRBJ1-1, with 9 bases aligning to TRBD1. This sample comprised CD8+ T cells sorted from blood, obtained at week 0. The base sequence is TGCGCCAGCAGCGCCGGGACAGGGCCGGGAACTGAAGCTTTCTTT. Translated, this gives CASSAGTGPGTEAFF.